This TCR beta chain stems from a study of beta chain features in type 1 diabetes. Study as a whole: Examined across all samples were around 110,000,000 sorted cells.

The authors sorted CD4+ naive, central memory, regulatory and stem cell-like memory cells via CD45RO/CCR7/CD25/CD127/CD95/CD27. Post-sort purity exceeded 95% for all sorted populations. Expressed TCRB transcripts were sequenced after all isolated RNA was converted to cDNA. Each sample of naive, central memory or regulatory T cells had, on average, about 3.57 million reads. Assay used: immunoSEQ multiplex PCR; TCRdb lists only in-frame clones, some missing. The table includes 250,000 to 300,000 clones, 8% detected once. This clone appeared a few times. The sequencing sample was made of central memory CD4+ T cells from blood. The TCR was taken from a woman under 30 in good health.

DNA for the CDR3: TGTGCCAGCAGCTTACACAGGGGGGAGACCCAGTACTTC. As protein: CASSLHRGETQYF. This chain joins TRBV7-2 and TRBJ2-5; TRBD1 matches at 8 bases. The CDR3 is 13 residues long. V shed 2 bases, J shed 5 bases, and the junction held 1 base outside the gene matches. Germline CDR1 reads SGHTA; CDR2 reads FQGNSA. Looking up the rest from reference TRBV7-2 and TRBJ2-5 gives the full variable domain: GAGVSQSPSNKVTEKGKDVELRCDPISGHTALYWYRQSLGQGLEFLIYFQGNSAPDKSGLPSDRFSAERTGGSVSTLTIQRTQQEDSAVYLCASSLHRGETQYFGPGTRLLVL.